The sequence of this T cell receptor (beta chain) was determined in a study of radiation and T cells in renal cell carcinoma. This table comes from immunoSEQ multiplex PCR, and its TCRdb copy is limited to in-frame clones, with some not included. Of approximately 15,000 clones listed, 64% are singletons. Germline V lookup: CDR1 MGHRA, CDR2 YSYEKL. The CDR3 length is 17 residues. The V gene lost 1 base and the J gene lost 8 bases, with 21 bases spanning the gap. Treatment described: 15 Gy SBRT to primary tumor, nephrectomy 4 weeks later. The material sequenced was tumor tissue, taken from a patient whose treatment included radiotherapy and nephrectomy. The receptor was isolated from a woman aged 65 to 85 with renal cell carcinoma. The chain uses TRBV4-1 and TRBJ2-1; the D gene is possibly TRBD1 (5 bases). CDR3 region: CASSQVETQGRSDEQFF. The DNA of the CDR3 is TGCGCCAGCAGCCAAGTAGAGACGCAGGGAAGGTCCGATGAGCAGTTCTTC.